This T cell receptor beta chain was obtained from a study of naive and memory T cell subsets. Judged by abundance, this clonotype is medium-sized. A UMI-containing oligonucleotide was joined by 3' ligation to the TCR cDNA template. Input was about 1 to 1000 ng of DNase-treated total RNA without cell sorting. The SP2 primer and nested alpha and beta constant region primers amplified ligated cDNA in four rounds. In TCRdb, the 5' RACE reads were re-called with MiXCR into one record per CDR3 protein. The top ten clones hold 2.6% of a sample with about 32,000 distinct CDR3 sequences, approximately 15% of them seen once. Germline-derived CDR1 and CDR2 are SGHNT and YENEEA. This CDR3 comprises 16 residues. Deletions cut 5 bases from V and 4 bases from J, with 15 bases between.

V is TRBV11-3 and J is TRBJ2-6; perhaps D is TRBD1 or TRBD2 (6 bases each). The sequence came from a female donor in good health. The CDR3 sequence is CASSKSGAQGANVLTF. Written as DNA, the CDR3 is TGTGCCAGCAGCAAATCGGGGGCGCAAGGGGCCAACGTCCTGACTTTC.